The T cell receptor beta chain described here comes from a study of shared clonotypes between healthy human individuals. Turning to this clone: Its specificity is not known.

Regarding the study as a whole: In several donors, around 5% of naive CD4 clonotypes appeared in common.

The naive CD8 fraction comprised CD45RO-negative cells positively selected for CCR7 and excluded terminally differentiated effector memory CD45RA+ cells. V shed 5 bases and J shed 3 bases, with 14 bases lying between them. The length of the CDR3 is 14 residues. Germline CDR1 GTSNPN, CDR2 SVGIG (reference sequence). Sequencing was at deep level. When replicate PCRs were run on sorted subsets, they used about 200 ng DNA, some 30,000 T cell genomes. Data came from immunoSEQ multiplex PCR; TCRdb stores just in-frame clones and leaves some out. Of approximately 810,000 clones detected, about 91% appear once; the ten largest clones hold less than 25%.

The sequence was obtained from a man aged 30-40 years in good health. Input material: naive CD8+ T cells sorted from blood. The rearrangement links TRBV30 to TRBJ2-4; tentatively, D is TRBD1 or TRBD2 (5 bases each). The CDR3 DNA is TGTGCCTGGGGCCGAGGGGCGGGCAAAAACATTCAGTACTTC. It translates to CAWGRGAGKNIQYF.